One T cell receptor beta chain is described in this entry. These data come from a study of PD-L1 blockade in urothelial cancer. About the study: The study started patients on atezolizumab around 2014, giving 1,200 mg intravenously every 3 weeks. Of approximately 29 patients, some 24 were males with bladder-origin urothelial cancer.

Libraries were prepared by immunoSEQ multiplex PCR; TCRdb keeps only in-frame clonotypes and omits some of them. The sample has 100,000 or so clones, around 90% seen once; the top ten hold under 0.95%. The CDR3 sequence is 12 residues long. Germline lookup yields CDR1 MDHEN and CDR2 SYDVKM. Losses at the gene ends were 4 bases for V and 12 bases for J; bases not matched to a gene: 9. Sequenced here: PBMCs, sampled around atezolizumab (anti-PD-L1) treatment. The clonotype was recovered from a woman of 80 years or more with urothelial cancer. V and J are TRBV28 and TRBJ2-7; 7 nucleotides line up with TRBD2. The CDR3 region is CASSSRTSHPYF. The CDR3 DNA follows: TGTGCCAGCAGTTCACGGACTAGTCATCCGTACTTC.